This T cell receptor (beta chain) comes out of a study of blood T cell repertoires in COVID-19. Study context: The study drew acute and convalescent COVID-19 samples from the United States, Italy and Spain.

Between the trimmed V and J ends, which lost 4 bases and 5 bases, there was a span of 14 bases. This CDR3 comprises 14 residues. Germline-derived CDR1 and CDR2 are SNHLY and FYNNEI. As originally analysed: By means of reference gene primer amplification, nucleated cell counts were estimated. Only in-frame clones appear in the TCRdb table, and some are missing; sequencing was by immunoSEQ multiplex PCR. The V and J calls and the clone size are those of that table, but D and trimming were determined from the DNA. Of a few hundred thousand clones listed, about 87% are singletons. The sequenced sample consisted of peripheral blood. The chain couples TRBV2 to TRBJ2-5, with D possibly being TRBD2 (6 bases). The clonotype originates from a man in his sixties who had recovered from COVID-19. Here the CDR3 DNA reads TGTGCCAGCAGTGCTTGGGGGGACCGGGAGACCCAGTACTTC. Translated, it gives CASSAWGDRETQYF.